The 12 T cell receptor beta chains given below trace back to one sample, sequenced in a study of spatial heterogeneity in lung cancer (dated 2019 in TCRdb). Library preparation was by 5' RACE. Sequencing was performed on a NextSeq 500. TCRdb reran the public reads through fastp at Q25 and MiXCR, keeping productive beta chains. One record per CDR3 amino acid sequence lists the most common genes and DNA. Here the sample has about 92,000 distinct CDR3 sequences; less than 15% occur a single time. The ten most abundant clones make up over 40% of the sample. In the paper's terms, the time point label means: sample taken at primary tumor resection. The sequencing here drew on PBMCs, taken at surgery. These receptors were taken from a male donor with early-stage non-small cell lung cancer.

The chain links TRBV6-1 to TRBJ2-3; D unclear. CDR3 length: 15 residues. Trimming cost V 0 bases and J 4 bases, with 11 bases left between them. From germline, CDR1 is MNHNS and CDR2 SASEGT. CDR3 bases: TGTGCCAGCAGTGAAGCGACGAGAGTCCCAGATACGCAGTATTTT. Encoded protein: CASSEATRVPDTQYF.

This clonotype was observed a handful of times. This sequence joins TRBV6-5 and TRBJ2-1, with 10 nucleotides matching TRBD1. V lost 4 bases, J lost 12 bases, and 12 bases stayed unmatched. The CDR3 length is 15 residues. CDR1 and CDR2 (germline): MNHEY, SVGAGI. For the CDR3, the DNA is TGTGCCAGCAGTTCGGGACAGGGGCGACTGTCAGGGCAGTTCTTC. Amino acid sequence: CASSSGQGRLSGQFF.

This clonotype appeared many times. The chain combines TRBV4-3 with TRBJ2-5, with D perhaps TRBD1 or TRBD2 (6 bases each). This CDR3 is built from 16 residues. Germline loops: CDR1 LGHNA, CDR2 YSLEER. Trimming took off 0 bases at V and 4 bases at J, with 15 bases between the two ends. CDR3 region: CASSQDGGPGVETQYF. CDR3 in DNA: TGCGCCAGCAGCCAAGATGGGGGGCCGGGCGTAGAGACCCAGTACTTC.

The CDR3 here is CASRALRDRDEQYF. The CDR3 DNA reads TGTGCCAGCAGGGCCCTCCGGGACAGGGACGAGCAGTACTTC. The V call is TRBV2, the J call TRBJ2-7; 9 bases match TRBD1. The CDR3 is 14 amino acids. Germline V CDR1 and CDR2: SNHLY, FYNNEI. V was pared by 6 bases and J by 5 bases, with 8 bases of the junction left unmatched.

This clonotype was observed a few times. V usage is TRBV15 and J usage is TRBJ1-6; D call uncertain. CDR1 is LNHNV and CDR2 is YYDKDF in the germline V gene (reference sequence). CDR3 length equals 15 residues. V was cut by 0 bases and J by 8 bases, with 11 bases left in between. The CDR3 spells CATSRDPGGDSPLHF. The CDR3 DNA reads as TGTGCCACCAGCAGAGATCCCGGCGGGGATTCACCCCTCCACTTT.

The chain recombines TRBV24-1 with TRBJ2-2, with TRBD1 matching over 7 bases. Germline CDR1 and CDR2: KGHDR and SFDVKD. The CDR3 has 16 amino acids. V lost 3 bases to trimming and J lost 6 bases; unmatched junction nucleotides: 9. The CDR3 DNA sequence: TGTGCCACCAGTGATCTAGCCTCCGGGACAGCCGGGGAGCTGTTTTTT. It encodes CATSDLASGTAGELFF.

This clonotype was counted ten times or more. The chain carries TRBV29-1 and TRBJ2-1, with 10 bases identical to TRBD2. CDR1 is SQVTM, CDR2 ANQGSEA, per germline. The junction had 5 bases not matched to a gene; V was cut back by 4 bases and J by 5 bases. The CDR3 is 14 residues long. The DNA of the CDR3 is TGCAGCGTTGGGGGGACTAGCGCCCACAATGAGCAGTTCTTC. This encodes CSVGGTSAHNEQFF.

This clonotype was picked up many times. This sequence joins TRBV28 and TRBJ2-7; D ambiguous. Germline CDR1 is MDHEN and CDR2 is SYDVKM. V shed 5 bases and J shed 3 bases, with 11 bases lying between them. The CDR3 sequence is 13 residues long. This CDR3 is CASSRTEYYEQYF. CDR3 nucleotide sequence: TGTGCCAGCAGTCGGACGGAATACTACGAGCAGTACTTC.

This clonotype appeared many times. The V and J genes are TRBV7-9 and TRBJ1-6; D possibly corresponds to TRBD1 (5 bases). Trimming removed 1 base at V and 4 bases at J, with 8 bases between. This CDR3 has 15 residues. Per germline, CDR1 SEHNR and CDR2 FQNEAQ (reference sequence). The CDR3, as DNA: TGTGCCAGCAGCTTAGGGAGGGGTTATAATTCACCCCTCCACTTT. It is translated as CASSLGRGYNSPLHF.

This clonotype has only a few counts. The chain is built from TRBV29-1 and TRBJ2-7; D uncertain. CDR3 length: 13 amino acids. Per germline, CDR1 SQVTM and CDR2 ANQGSEA. V was trimmed by 4 bases and J by 0 bases, leaving 10 bases between them. As DNA, the CDR3 is TGCAGCGTTGCGGATGGGGTCTCCTACGAGCAGTACTTC. As protein: CSVADGVSYEQYF.

This clonotype has a handful of counts. The gene calls are TRBV20-1 and TRBJ1-6; D unclear. Germline-derived CDR1 and CDR2 are DFQATT and SNEGSKA (reference sequence). The CDR3 sequence is 13 residues long. V was clipped by 3 bases and J by 5 bases, with 8 bases between them. CDR3 loop: CSASPDHNSPLHF. In DNA, the CDR3 is TGCAGTGCTAGTCCGGACCATAATTCACCCCTCCACTTT.

The rearrangement links TRBV7-8 to TRBJ1-3, with D unresolved. The CDR3 is made up of 15 amino acids. Germline V gene sequence: CDR1 SGHVS, CDR2 FQNEAQ. Trimming shortened V by 4 bases and J by 0 bases, and 10 bases separated the two germline ends. The chain's CDR3 is CASSSVQSSGNTIYF. CDR3 nucleotide sequence: TGTGCCAGCAGCTCAGTACAGAGCTCTGGAAACACCATATATTTT.